This TCR beta chain appears in the sequencing data of a study of blood T cell dynamics during melanoma immunotherapy. Overall study context: Standard first-line treatment here was pembrolizumab or nivolumab plus ipilimumab in metastatic melanoma.

Time point defined: pre-treatment baseline. One draw preceded checkpoint blockade; another followed its first cycle at week 3. No patient had earlier systemic cancer treatment, concurrent immunosuppressants, or another active cancer. Germline assignment: CDR1 SGHVS and CDR2 FQNEAQ. The V and J ends lost 3 bases and 2 bases respectively, with 9 bases between them. CDR3 length: 14 amino acids. TCRdb's table, derived via immunoSEQ multiplex PCR, lists solely in-frame clones and lacks some. The data contain about 24,000 clones, approximately 90% of them singletons. The genes are TRBV7-8 and TRBJ2-3; a possible D gene is TRBD1 (6 bases). Here the sequenced sample was blood, taken from a patient treated with checkpoint blockade. The source of this sequence is a human donor with melanoma. The CDR3 protein is CASSFGGFTDTQYF. The CDR3, as DNA: TGTGCCAGCAGCTTTGGGGGCTTCACAGATACGCAGTATTTT. The whole variable domain, remainder taken from reference TRBV7-8 and TRBJ2-3, is GAGVSQSPRYKVAKRGQDVALRCDPISGHVSLFWYQQALGQGPEFLTYFQNEAQLDKSGLPSDRFFAERPEGSVSTLKIQRTQQEDSAVYLCASSFGGFTDTQYFGPGTRLTVL.